This T cell receptor (beta chain) originates from a study of control samples from healthy donors and cancer patients. The protocol was immunoSEQ multiplex PCR, while the TCRdb copy is restricted to in-frame clones and leaves out a portion. The sample lists some 48,000 clones; about 93% were seen once. Germline lookup yields CDR1 SGHTA and CDR2 FQGTGA. This CDR3 region has 17 residues. Deletions cut 5 bases from V and 8 bases from J, with 25 bases between. This clonotype was obtained from a woman aged 45-59 years with head and neck cancer. The sequenced material came from PBMCs. This chain joins TRBV7-3 and TRBJ2-1; D perhaps matches TRBD2 (6 bases). CDR3 bases: TGTGCCAGCAGCCTGGGAGAGGCGGGACCTCCCGGGGATGAGCAGTTCTTC. This encodes CASSLGEAGPPGDEQFF. The full variable domain, with the rest looked up from reference TRBV7-3 and TRBJ2-1, is GAGVSQTPSNKVTEKGKYVELRCDPISGHTALYWYRQSLGQGPEFLIYFQGTGAADDSGLPNDRFFAVRPEGSVSTLKIQRTERGDSAVYLCASSLGEAGPPGDEQFFGPGTRLTVL.